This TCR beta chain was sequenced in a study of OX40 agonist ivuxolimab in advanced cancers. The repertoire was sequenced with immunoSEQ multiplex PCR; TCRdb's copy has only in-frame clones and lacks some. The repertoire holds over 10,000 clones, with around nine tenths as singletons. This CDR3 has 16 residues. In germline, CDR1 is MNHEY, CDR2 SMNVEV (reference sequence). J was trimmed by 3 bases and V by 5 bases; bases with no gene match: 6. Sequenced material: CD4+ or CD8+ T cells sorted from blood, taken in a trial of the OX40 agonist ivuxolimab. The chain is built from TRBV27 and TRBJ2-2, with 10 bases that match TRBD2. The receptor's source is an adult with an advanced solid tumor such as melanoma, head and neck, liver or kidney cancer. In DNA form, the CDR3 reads TGTGCCAGCAGTCTCTTAGCGGGAGGACACACCGGGGAGCTGTTTTTT. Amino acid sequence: CASSLLAGGHTGELFF.